This T cell receptor beta chain stems from a study of cytomegalovirus exposure and HLA in healthy donors. Study-wide points: TCR beta V- and J-gene trimming was later associated with a missense DCLRE1C variant. In vitro confirmation showed three CMV-associated chains to be CMV antigen specific.

A multiplex PCR was run with 60 Vbeta primers and 13 Jbeta primers. Clones were read by immunoSEQ multiplex PCR, and TCRdb kept only the in-frame ones, dropping some. The sample lists 200,000 to 250,000 clones, roughly three quarters occurring once. This clone turned up a few times. Its cognate antigen is unknown. The CDR3 covers 12 residues. V was trimmed by 5 bases and J by 12 bases, leaving 18 bases between them. Germline lookup yields CDR1 SGHNT and CDR2 YYREEE (reference sequence). This TCR came from a man aged 50 or older in good health and CMV-seronegative. The J gene is TRBJ2-7, the V gene TRBV5-4; TRBD1 might be the D (5 bases). The specimen was PBMCs. The CDR3 sequence is CASRGLTAPWYF. CDR3 nucleotides: TGTGCCAGCAGAGGATTGACAGCCCCATGGTACTTC.